The present entry profiles one TCR beta chain with its context. These data belong to a study of control samples from healthy donors and cancer patients. V lost 1 base, J lost 4 bases, and 13 bases lay in between. CDR1 and CDR2 from the germline V gene are MDHEN and SYDVKM. The CDR3 sequence is 15 residues long. Assay: immunoSEQ multiplex PCR; the TCRdb copy retains only in-frame clones and omits some. The sample consists of 120,000 to 150,000 clones, over 85% of them appearing once. This clonotype was obtained from a man aged 18 to 30 in good health. The rearrangement links TRBV28 to TRBJ1-2; D perhaps matches TRBD1 (5 bases). Sequences were obtained from blood. In DNA, the CDR3 is TGTGCCAGCAGTTTATCCGGCATTGGGGCCTATGGCTACACCTTC. Translated: CASSLSGIGAYGYTF.